Listed below are T cell receptor beta chains from one sample, sequenced in a study of OX40 agonist ivuxolimab in advanced cancers. TCRdb's table, derived via immunoSEQ multiplex PCR, lists solely in-frame clones and lacks some. This sample yields about 83,000 clones, of which over 75% are seen a single time; 0.6% to 0.8% belongs to the top ten. Sequences were derived from CD4+ or CD8+ T cells sorted from blood, sampled in a trial of the OX40 agonist ivuxolimab. These receptors were taken from an adult with an advanced solid tumor such as melanoma, head and neck, liver or kidney cancer. Each CDR3 is given with its conserved first and last residue. D genes are given only for firm matches. Only part of the rows carry a size: once, few, many, or a class if the clone is expanded.

J gene | D gene | clone size | V gene | CDR3 protein | CDR3 DNA
TRBJ1-4 | . | . | TRBV10-3 | CAISSTSGEANEKLFF | TGTGCCATCAGTTCCACCTCAGGGGAGGCTAATGAAAAACTGTTTTTT
TRBJ2-1 | TRBD2 | . | TRBV18 | CASSPTSGGDNEQFF | TGTGCCAGCTCACCGACTAGCGGGGGGGACAATGAGCAGTTCTTC
TRBJ2-3 | . | . | TRBV21-1 | CATSPSPGTSATDTQYF | TGTGCCACTTCCCCTTCACCGGGGACTAGCGCCACAGATACGCAGTATTTT
TRBJ2-7 | TRBD1 | . | TRBV6-5 | CATLGYRDRLYEQYF | TGTGCCACCCTAGGGTACCGGGACAGGTTGTACGAGCAGTACTTC
TRBJ1-2 | TRBD1 | few | TRBV7-9 | CASSPGTGDYTF | TGTGCCAGCAGCCCCGGGACAGGGGACTACACCTTC
TRBJ1-2 | . | . | TRBV18 | CASSPGTTTRGYTF | TGTGCCAGCTCACCAGGGACAACAACTAGAGGCTACACCTTC
TRBJ2-3 | . | . | TRBV5-1 | CASSTRPVAYDTQYF | TGCGCCAGCAGCACCCGCCCGGTGGCTTACGATACGCAGTATTTT
TRBJ1-2 | TRBD1 | . | TRBV18 | CASSPWDRVTSGYTF | TGTGCCAGCTCACCATGGGACAGGGTCACCTCTGGCTACACCTTC
TRBJ1-5 | . | . | TRBV5-6 | CASSVRSGNQPQHF | TGTGCCAGCAGCGTAAGGTCCGGTAATCAGCCCCAGCATTTT
TRBJ1-2 | . | . | TRBV11-2 | CASSSGGEGGYTF | TGTGCCAGCAGCTCGGGGGGCGAGGGAGGCTACACCTTC
TRBJ2-3 | TRBD2 | . | TRBV11-2 | CASSFRLAGDRTDTQYF | TGTGCCAGCAGCTTCCGACTAGCGGGGGACCGCACAGATACGCAGTATTTT